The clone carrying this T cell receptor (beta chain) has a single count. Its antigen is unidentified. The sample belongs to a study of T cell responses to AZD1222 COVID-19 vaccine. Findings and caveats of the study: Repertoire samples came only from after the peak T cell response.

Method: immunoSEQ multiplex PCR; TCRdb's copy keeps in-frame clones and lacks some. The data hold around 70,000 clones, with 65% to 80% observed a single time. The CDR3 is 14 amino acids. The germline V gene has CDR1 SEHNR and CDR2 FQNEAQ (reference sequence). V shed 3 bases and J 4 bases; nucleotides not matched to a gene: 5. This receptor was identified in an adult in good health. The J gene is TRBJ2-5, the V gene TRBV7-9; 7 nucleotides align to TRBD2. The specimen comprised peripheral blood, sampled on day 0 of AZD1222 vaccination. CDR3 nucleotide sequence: TGTGCCAGCAGCTTGATGGGGGGGAGAGAGACCCAGTACTTC. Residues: CASSLMGGRETQYF. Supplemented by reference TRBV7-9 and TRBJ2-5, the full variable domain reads DTGVSQNPRHKITKRGQNVTFRCDPISEHNRLYWYRQTLGQGPEFLTYFQNEAQLEKSRLLSDRFSAERPKGSFSTLEIQRTEQGDSAMYLCASSLMGGRETQYFGPGTRLLVL.